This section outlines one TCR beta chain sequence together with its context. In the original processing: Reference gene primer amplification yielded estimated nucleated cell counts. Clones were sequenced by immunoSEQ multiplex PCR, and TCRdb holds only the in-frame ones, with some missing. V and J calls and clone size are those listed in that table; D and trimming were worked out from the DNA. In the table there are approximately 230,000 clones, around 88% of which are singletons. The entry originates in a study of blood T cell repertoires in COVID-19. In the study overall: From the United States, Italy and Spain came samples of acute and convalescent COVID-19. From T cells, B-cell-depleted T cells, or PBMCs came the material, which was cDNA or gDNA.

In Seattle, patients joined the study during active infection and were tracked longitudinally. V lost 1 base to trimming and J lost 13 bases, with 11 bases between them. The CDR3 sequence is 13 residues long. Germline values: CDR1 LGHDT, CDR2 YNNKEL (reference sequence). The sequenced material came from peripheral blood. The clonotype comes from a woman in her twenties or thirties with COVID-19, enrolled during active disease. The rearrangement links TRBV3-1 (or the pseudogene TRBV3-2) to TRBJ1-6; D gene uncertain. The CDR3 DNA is TGTGCCAGCAGCCAAGGACCTACGCGGCCCCTCCACTTT. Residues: CASSQGPTRPLHF.